What follows is one TCR beta chain and its context. Its antigen is not identified. These data come from a study of T cell responses to AZD1222 COVID-19 vaccine. The germline gives CDR1 SGHTA, CDR2 FQGNSA. The CDR3 loop spans 18 amino acids. V gave up 1 base and J gave up 1 base; unmatched junction bases: 12. Study-wide results and limits: The number of AZD1222 recipients seropositive at baseline was only five or six. Clonal diversity was possibly underestimated, and the donors were mostly white British, with more females.

Some clones are missing from TCRdb's copy, which holds only in-frame ones; the method was immunoSEQ multiplex PCR. Of more than 110,000 clones in the sample, nearly 95% were seen once. The genes are TRBV7-2 and TRBJ2-7; 8 bases line up with TRBD2. This TCR was sampled from an adult in good health. Sequenced here: peripheral blood, sampled on day 0 of AZD1222 vaccination. CDR3 residues: CASSLGLRTSSGSYEQYF. CDR3 nucleotide sequence: TGTGCCAGCAGCTTAGGTTTGAGGACTAGCTCCGGGTCCTACGAGCAGTACTTC. The whole variable domain, filled in from reference TRBV7-2 and TRBJ2-7, reads GAGVSQSPSNKVTEKGKDVELRCDPISGHTALYWYRQSLGQGLEFLIYFQGNSAPDKSGLPSDRFSAERTGGSVSTLTIQRTQQEDSAVYLCASSLGLRTSSGSYEQYFGPGTRLTVT.